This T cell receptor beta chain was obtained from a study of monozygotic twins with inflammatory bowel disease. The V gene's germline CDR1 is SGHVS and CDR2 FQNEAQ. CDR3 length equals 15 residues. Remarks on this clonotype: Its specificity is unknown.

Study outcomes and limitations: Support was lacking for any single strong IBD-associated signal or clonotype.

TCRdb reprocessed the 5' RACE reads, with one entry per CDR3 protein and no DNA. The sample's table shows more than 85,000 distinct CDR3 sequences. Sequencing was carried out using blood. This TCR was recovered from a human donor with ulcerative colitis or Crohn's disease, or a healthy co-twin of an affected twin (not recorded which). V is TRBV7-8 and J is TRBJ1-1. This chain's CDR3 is CASSSERRMNTEAFF.